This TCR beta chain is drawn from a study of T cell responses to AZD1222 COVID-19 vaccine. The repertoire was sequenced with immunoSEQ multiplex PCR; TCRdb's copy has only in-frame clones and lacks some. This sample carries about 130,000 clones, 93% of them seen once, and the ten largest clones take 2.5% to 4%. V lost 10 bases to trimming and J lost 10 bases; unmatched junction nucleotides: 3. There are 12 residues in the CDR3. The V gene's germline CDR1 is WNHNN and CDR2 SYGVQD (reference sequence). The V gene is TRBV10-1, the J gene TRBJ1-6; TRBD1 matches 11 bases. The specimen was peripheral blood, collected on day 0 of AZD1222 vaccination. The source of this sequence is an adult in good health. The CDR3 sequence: CATGTGGSPLHF. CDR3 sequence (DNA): TGCGCCACCGGGACAGGGGGATCACCCCTCCACTTT.